The 21 T cell receptor beta chains listed next were all sequenced from one sample in a study of blood T cell repertoires in COVID-19. Assay used: immunoSEQ multiplex PCR; TCRdb lists only in-frame clones, some missing. The sample holds some 300,000 clones, roughly 88% seen once. Sequencing was done on a sample of PBMCs or T cells enriched from blood (not recorded which). These receptors were collected from a woman aged 25 to 39 who had recovered from COVID-19.

Points on this clone: Distinct nucleotide sequences in the sample also encode this CDR3. The chain has TRBV5-1 and TRBJ2-7; TRBD1 aligns across 7 bases. Germline V gene data show CDR1 as SGHRS and CDR2 as YFSETQ. V shed 2 bases, J shed 4 bases, and the junction held 6 bases outside the gene matches. The length of the CDR3 is 14 residues. The CDR3 DNA is TGCGCCAGCAGCTTAACAGGGGCAGGGTACGAGCAGTACTTC. Translated: CASSLTGAGYEQYF. Variable domain in full (rest from reference TRBV5-1 and TRBJ2-7): KAGVTQTPRYLIKTRGQQVTLSCSPISGHRSVSWYQQTPGQGLQFLFEYFSETQRNKGNFPGRFSGRQFSNSRSEMNVSTLELGDSALYLCASSLTGAGYEQYFGPGTRLTVT.

The chain carries TRBV3-1 (or the pseudogene TRBV3-2) and TRBJ1-2; the D is unclear. From germline, CDR1 is LGHDT and CDR2 YNNKEL (reference sequence). V was trimmed by 4 bases and J by 3 bases, leaving 12 bases between them. CDR3 size: 14 residues. DNA for the CDR3: TGTGCCAGCAGCCGAGCGGGGTTTGACTATGGCTACACCTTC. Encoded protein: CASSRAGFDYGYTF.

J is TRBJ2-3 and V is TRBV9; unclear D gene. The CDR3 length is 16 residues. Trimming pared 4 bases from V and 2 bases from J, leaving 17 bases between. CDR1 and CDR2 (germline): SGDLS, YYNGEE. DNA for the CDR3: TGTGCCAGCAGCACTCTCCCGGAGCCCTCCACAGATACGCAGTATTTT. This encodes CASSTLPEPSTDTQYF.

The chain has TRBV4-1 and TRBJ1-4; TRBD1 matches at 7 bases. V was clipped by 3 bases and J by 5 bases; unmatched bases: 12. This CDR3 contains 17 residues. Germline V lookup: CDR1 MGHRA, CDR2 YSYEKL. CDR3 protein: CASSQGNTGDRNEKLFF. In nucleotides, the CDR3 is TGCGCCAGCAGCCAGGGTAATACAGGGGACCGAAATGAAAAACTGTTTTTT.

The V call is TRBV5-4, the J call TRBJ1-5, with a weak D call TRBD1 (5 bases). The CDR3 covers 15 residues. V lost 0 bases, J lost 5 bases, and 12 bases lay in between. Germline CDR1 is SGHNT and CDR2 is YYREEE (reference sequence). CDR3: CASSLGGGVDQPQHF. The CDR3 coding sequence is TGTGCCAGCAGCTTGGGCGGGGGAGTGGATCAGCCCCAGCATTTT.

V gene TRBV6-6 combines with J gene TRBJ1-3; 7 nucleotides match TRBD1. This CDR3 is 15 amino acids long. With 6 bases clipped from V and 1 base from J, the junction kept 6 bases outside the gene matches. The germline CDR1 and CDR2 sequences are MNHNY and SVGAGI (reference sequence). The CDR3 sequence is CASRSRGLSGNTIYF. The CDR3 DNA reads as TGTGCCAGCAGGTCAAGGGGGCTTTCTGGAAACACCATATATTTT.

The V gene is TRBV4-1, the J gene TRBJ2-7, with D unresolved. This CDR3 is built from 13 residues. Germline V gene data show CDR1 as MGHRA and CDR2 as YSYEKL. V lost 2 bases and J 3 bases, leaving 8 bases between the germline ends. CDR3 nucleotides: TGCGCCAGCAGCCAAACAGCCATCTACGAGCAGTACTTC. This codes for CASSQTAIYEQYF.

This chain links TRBV4-2 with TRBJ1-2, with D maybe TRBD1 (5 bases). Trimming pared 0 bases from V and 7 bases from J, leaving 24 bases between. In germline, CDR1 is LGHNA, CDR2 YNFKEQ. This CDR3 spans 18 amino acids. The CDR3 loop is CASSQEVSRAGVIGGYTF. The CDR3 region has the DNA TGTGCCAGCAGCCAAGAAGTAAGCAGGGCAGGAGTTATTGGTGGCTACACCTTC.

The genes are TRBV7-2 and TRBJ2-1; 7 nucleotides line up with TRBD2. Germline V lookup: CDR1 SGHTA, CDR2 FQGNSA. The CDR3 contains 13 residues. The junction had 6 bases not matched to a gene; V was cut back by 0 bases and J by 13 bases. The CDR3 is CASSLAFGLVQFF. DNA of the CDR3: TGTGCCAGCAGCTTAGCGTTCGGACTAGTTCAGTTCTTC.

The chain uses TRBV7-9 and TRBJ1-6, with D hard to call. There are 14 residues in the CDR3. Trimming stripped 5 bases from V and 7 bases from J, with 12 bases between. Looked up from germline, CDR1 is SEHNR and CDR2 is FQNEAQ (reference sequence). CDR3 residues: CASSAGDQNSPLHF. The CDR3 region has the DNA TGTGCCAGCAGCGCGGGCGATCAGAATTCACCCCTCCACTTT.

This clone was found a few times. V is TRBV28 and J is TRBJ1-3; 7 nucleotides align to TRBD1. The ends lost 7 bases at V and 11 bases at J; junction bases unmatched: 5. The CDR3 is 11 amino acids. Germline V gene sequence: CDR1 MDHEN, CDR2 SYDVKM. The CDR3 protein is CASNRQGAIYF. DNA for the CDR3: TGTGCCAGCAATCGACAGGGCGCCATATATTTT.

V usage is TRBV5-1 and J usage is TRBJ1-3; TRBD1 is a possible D gene (5 bases). V was clipped by 0 bases and J by 8 bases, with 15 bases between them. Germline lookup yields CDR1 SGHRS and CDR2 YFSETQ. The CDR3 loop spans 15 amino acids. This chain's CDR3 is CASSLAVAGRDTIYF. DNA of the CDR3: TGCGCCAGCAGCTTGGCCGTGGCAGGGAGGGACACCATATATTTT.

This clone was seen more than once but under ten times. The chain links TRBV6-5 to TRBJ1-3; D gene unclear. V dropped 2 bases and J dropped 4 bases, with 12 bases sitting between them. CDR1 is MNHEY and CDR2 is SVGAGI in the germline V gene. This CDR3 has 15 amino acids. The CDR3 here is CASSYTLRSGNTIYF. The CDR3 nucleotides are TGTGCCAGCAGTTACACGCTGCGGTCGGGAAACACCATATATTTT.

The chain employs TRBV28 and TRBJ2-1, with TRBD2 matching over 8 bases. CDR1 and CDR2 from the germline V gene are MDHEN and SYDVKM. J was trimmed by 7 bases and V by 3 bases; bases with no gene match: 2. The CDR3 is 13 amino acids. This CDR3 reads CASSFSGANEQFF. As DNA, the CDR3 is TGTGCCAGCAGTTTTAGCGGGGCAAATGAGCAGTTCTTC.

This clone has just a few counts. J is TRBJ2-3 and V is TRBV19, with TRBD2 identical over 8 bases. CDR1 LNHDA and CDR2 SQIVND come from the germline V gene (reference sequence). The CDR3 has 16 amino acids. The V gene end was trimmed by 1 base and the J gene end by 1 base; junction bases not matched to a gene: 4. CDR3 sequence: CASSIGPAGGTDTQYF. DNA of the CDR3: TGTGCCAGTAGTATAGGGCCAGCGGGGGGCACAGATACGCAGTATTTT.

The chain uses TRBV2 and TRBJ2-7; D unclear. The CDR3 has 15 amino acids. Trimming shortened V by 2 bases and J by 2 bases, and 13 bases separated the two germline ends. CDR1 and CDR2 from the germline V gene are SNHLY and FYNNEI. CDR3 DNA sequence: TGTGCCAGCAGTGAATACGGCAGGCCAGCCTACGAGCAGTACTTC. Its translation: CASSEYGRPAYEQYF.

This clone was observed a handful of times. The chain links TRBV7-2 to TRBJ2-7, with D perhaps TRBD1 (6 bases). Per germline, CDR1 SGHTA and CDR2 FQGNSA. The CDR3 extends over 13 amino acids. The V end lost 4 bases, the J end lost 6 bases, and 13 bases lay between the germline ends. CDR3 residues: CASSSHQGIEQYF. The CDR3 coding sequence is TGTGCCAGCAGCTCCCATCAGGGGATCGAGCAGTACTTC.

V and J are TRBV9 and TRBJ1-6; D not certain. The CDR3 is 16 amino acids. Per the germline V gene, CDR1 is SGDLS and CDR2 is YYNGEE. Deletions cut 0 bases from V and 7 bases from J, with 14 bases between. CDR3 protein: CASSVGTPGINSPLHF. CDR3 nucleotide sequence: TGTGCCAGCAGCGTAGGAACGCCGGGGATAAATTCACCCCTCCACTTT. Complete variable domain (other parts from reference TRBV9 and TRBJ1-6): DSGVTQTPKHLITATGQRVTLRCSPRSGDLSVYWYQQSLDQGLQFLIQYYNGEERAKGNILERFSAQQFPDLHSELNLSSLELGDSALYFCASSVGTPGINSPLHFGNGTRLTVT.

J is TRBJ1-2 and V is TRBV7-3, with 10 positions matching TRBD1. Germline lookup yields CDR1 SGHTA and CDR2 FQGTGA. The CDR3 contains 14 residues. The V gene end was trimmed by 5 bases and the J gene end by 8 bases; junction bases not matched to a gene: 8. Here the CDR3 reads CASSTGTGEGGYTF. DNA for the CDR3: TGTGCCAGCAGCACCGGGACAGGGGAAGGGGGCTACACCTTC.

This chain connects TRBV6-2 or TRBV6-3 to TRBJ2-3; 10 bases line up with TRBD2. Per germline, CDR1 MNHEY and CDR2 SVGEGT. The ends lost 5 bases at V and 4 bases at J; junction bases unmatched: 9. The CDR3 is made up of 16 amino acids. For the CDR3, the DNA is TGTGCCAGCAGTCGGCGCGGGACTAGCGAGGCAGATACGCAGTATTTT. Its protein is CASSRRGTSEADTQYF.

V and J are TRBV6-5 and TRBJ1-1; TRBD1 might be the D (6 bases). The CDR3 totals 13 residues. Trimming removed 8 bases at V and 0 bases at J, with 10 bases between. Germline V gives CDR1 MNHEY, CDR2 SVGAGI. The CDR3 protein is CASGGAVNTEAFF. The CDR3 DNA is TGTGCCAGCGGGGGGGCGGTGAACACTGAAGCTTTCTTT.